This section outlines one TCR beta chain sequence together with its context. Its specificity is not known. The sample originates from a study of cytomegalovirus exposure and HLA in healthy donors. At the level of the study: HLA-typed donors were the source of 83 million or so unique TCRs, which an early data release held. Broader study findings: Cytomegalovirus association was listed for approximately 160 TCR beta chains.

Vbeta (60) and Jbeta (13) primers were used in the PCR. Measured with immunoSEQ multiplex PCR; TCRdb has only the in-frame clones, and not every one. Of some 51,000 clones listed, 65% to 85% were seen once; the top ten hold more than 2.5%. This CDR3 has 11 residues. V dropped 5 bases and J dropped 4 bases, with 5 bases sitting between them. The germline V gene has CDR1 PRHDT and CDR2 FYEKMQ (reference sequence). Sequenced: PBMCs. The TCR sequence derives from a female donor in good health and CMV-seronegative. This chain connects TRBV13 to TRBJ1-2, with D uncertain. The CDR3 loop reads CASSLSYGYTF. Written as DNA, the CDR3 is TGTGCCAGCAGCCTCAGCTATGGCTACACCTTC.